This section outlines one TCR beta chain sequence together with its context. Individuals aged roughly 18 to 100 years were recruited from approximately 22 US areas. Donors were grouped by their self-reported clinical history. The germline V gene encodes CDR1 SGHRS and CDR2 YFSETQ. The CDR3 runs 14 residues. Between the trimmed V and J ends, which lost 3 bases and 4 bases, there was a span of 13 bases. Per the original data handling: Quantification of nucleated cells was approximated via reference gene primer amplification. Data came from immunoSEQ multiplex PCR; TCRdb stores just in-frame clones and leaves some out. From that table come the V and J calls and clone size; the DNA was used to work out D and trimming. The data show around 250,000 clones, approximately 90% seen once. This sample is part of a study of blood T cell repertoires in COVID-19.

This clonotype was sampled from a woman in her 30s with acute COVID-19. The chain employs TRBV5-1 and TRBJ1-1; D is perhaps TRBD1 (6 bases). The sample was PBMCs or T cells enriched from blood (not recorded which). The CDR3 region has the DNA TGCGCCAGCAGCTCCGGAGGGGGGGCCACTGAAGCTTTCTTT. It codes for CASSSGGGATEAFF.